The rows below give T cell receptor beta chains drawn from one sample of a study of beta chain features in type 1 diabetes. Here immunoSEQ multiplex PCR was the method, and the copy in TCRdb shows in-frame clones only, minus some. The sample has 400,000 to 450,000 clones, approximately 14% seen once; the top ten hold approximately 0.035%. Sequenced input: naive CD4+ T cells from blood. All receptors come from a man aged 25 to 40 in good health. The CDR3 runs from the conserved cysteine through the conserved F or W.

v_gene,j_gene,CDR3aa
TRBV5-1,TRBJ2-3,CASSLRAVLYTDTQYF
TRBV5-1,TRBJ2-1,CASSAGPGLVHPYNEQFF
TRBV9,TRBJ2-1,CASSVAFGAREQFF
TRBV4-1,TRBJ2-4,CASSQVGSSKNIQYF
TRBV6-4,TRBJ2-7,CASRPHAQYF
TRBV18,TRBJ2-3,CASSPYGRGTDTQYF
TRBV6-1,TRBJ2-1,CASRSRREHNEQFF
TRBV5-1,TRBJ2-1,CASSLGNNEQFF
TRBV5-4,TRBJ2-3,CASSSQGGTDTQYF
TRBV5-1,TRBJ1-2,CASNPGSASYGYTF
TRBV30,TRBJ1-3,CAAHGGNTIYF
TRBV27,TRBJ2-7,CASSLYDGAQTYEQYF
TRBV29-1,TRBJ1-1,CSGGQRNTEAFF
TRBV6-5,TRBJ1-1,CASSRGTGGTEAFF
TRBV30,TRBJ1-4,CAWSIGAREKLFF
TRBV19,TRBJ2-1,CASSMGNYNEQFF
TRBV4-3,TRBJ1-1,CASSWGQMNTEAFF
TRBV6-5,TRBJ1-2,CASSYTSGAGYGYTF
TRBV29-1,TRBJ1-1,CSAGVSDTEAFF
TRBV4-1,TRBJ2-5,CASSQEGGAYQETQYF
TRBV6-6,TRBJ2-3,CASSYSVSTDTQYF
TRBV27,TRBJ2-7,CASRRGQGVYEQYF
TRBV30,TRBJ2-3,CAWSSRTPRADTQYF
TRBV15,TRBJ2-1,CATSRDMVLGSGYNEQFF
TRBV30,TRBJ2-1,CAWSEGPSWVEQFF
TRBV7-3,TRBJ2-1,CASSSGLASNEQFF
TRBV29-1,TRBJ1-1,CSVPRNTEAFF
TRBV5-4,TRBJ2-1,CASSVSGGSYNEQFF
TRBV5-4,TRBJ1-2,CASSADSNYGYTF
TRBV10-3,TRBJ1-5,CAISENRDSNQPQHF
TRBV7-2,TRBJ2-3,CASSSGGDTQYF
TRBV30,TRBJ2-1,CAWRRSGLLYNEQFF
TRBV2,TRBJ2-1,CAIQLGSSYNEQFF
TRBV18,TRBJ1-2,CASSPARGYTF
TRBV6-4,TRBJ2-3,CASGGLAGVLDTQYF
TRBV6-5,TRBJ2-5,CARSKDRRETQYF
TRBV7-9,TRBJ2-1,CASSSQGSEQFF
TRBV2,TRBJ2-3,CASETLAIEDTQYF
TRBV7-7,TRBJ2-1,CASSLDAGTANSYNEQFF
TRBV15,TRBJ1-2,CATSRDGGPYGYTF
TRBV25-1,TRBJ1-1,CASRGQGMNTEAFF
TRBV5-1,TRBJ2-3,CASSLGLAPDTQYF
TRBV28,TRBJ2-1,CASSIADSSYNEQFF
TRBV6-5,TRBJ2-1,CASSPTRGNEQFF
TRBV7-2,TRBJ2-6,CASSSVSSGANVLTF
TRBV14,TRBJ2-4,CASSQGRRPSNIQYF